The clone carrying this T cell receptor beta chain was seen repeatedly, ten times or more. The record originates from a study of early T cells in non-severe SARS-CoV-2 infection. Study at large: Alpha and beta chains were unpaired, from unsorted whole-blood bulk RNA.

Unique molecular identifiers tagged individual cDNA molecules. TCRdb called the 5' RACE reads again in MiXCR, with one record for every CDR3 protein. The table has about 38,000 distinct CDR3 sequences, roughly 4.8% seen once. The CDR3 is made up of 14 amino acids. Germline V gene sequence: CDR1 SGDLS, CDR2 YYNGEE. Trimming took 4 bases from V and 0 from J, leaving 5 bases between them. The TCR was taken from an adult who was a healthcare worker with PCR-confirmed SARS-CoV-2 infection or an uninfected control (not recorded which). The sequenced sample was whole blood. The chain combines TRBV9 with TRBJ2-6, with D uncertain. The CDR3 DNA is TGTGCCAGCAGCCCAGGCTCTGGGGCCAACGTCCTGACTTTC. Amino acids: CASSPGSGANVLTF.